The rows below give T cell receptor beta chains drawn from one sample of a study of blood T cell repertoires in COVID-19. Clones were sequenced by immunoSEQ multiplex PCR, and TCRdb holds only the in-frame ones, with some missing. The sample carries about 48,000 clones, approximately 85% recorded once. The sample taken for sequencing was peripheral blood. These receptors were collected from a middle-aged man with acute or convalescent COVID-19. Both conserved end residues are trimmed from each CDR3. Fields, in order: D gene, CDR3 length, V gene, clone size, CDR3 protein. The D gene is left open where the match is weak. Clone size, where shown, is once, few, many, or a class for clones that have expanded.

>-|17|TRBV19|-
ASSMGNVPGSSYNSPLH
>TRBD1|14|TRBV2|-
ASRMTGPGSTDTQY
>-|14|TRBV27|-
ASSLKIAIGAGELF
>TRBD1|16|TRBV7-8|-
ASSQARDRGWSNQPQH
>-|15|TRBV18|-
ASSQTRRGTSNQPQH
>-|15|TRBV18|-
ASSINPLQATNEKLF
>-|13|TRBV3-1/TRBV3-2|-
ASSQVVDSTGELF
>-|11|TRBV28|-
ASSTGYYNEQF
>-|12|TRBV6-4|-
ASSPVAYNSPLH
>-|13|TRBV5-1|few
ASSSSTGPAYEQY
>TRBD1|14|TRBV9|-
ASSPREGGRAGELF
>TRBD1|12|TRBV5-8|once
ASSPATTGLTQY
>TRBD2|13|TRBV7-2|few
ASRPSGGTLYEQY
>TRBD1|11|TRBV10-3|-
AISLQGNEKLF
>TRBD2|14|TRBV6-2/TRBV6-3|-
ASSRLAGGVTDTQY
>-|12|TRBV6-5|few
ASRGISKTGELF
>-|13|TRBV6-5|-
ASSYSHQGNTEAF
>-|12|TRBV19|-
AGRATGANYGYT
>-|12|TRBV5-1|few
ASSLDPGNSPLH
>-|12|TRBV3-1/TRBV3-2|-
ASSRSAGAREAF
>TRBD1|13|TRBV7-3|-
ASSPGMTGVDEQF
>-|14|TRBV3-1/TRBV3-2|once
ASSLRGAGNTGELF
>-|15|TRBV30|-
AWKHQGLGRRGLEQY
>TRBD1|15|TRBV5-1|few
ASSLNVQGASNSPLH
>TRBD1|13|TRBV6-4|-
ASRNHGQGKSEAF
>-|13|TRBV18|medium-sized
ASSPREDYSYGYT
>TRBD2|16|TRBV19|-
ASSTGWMRGAYQETQY
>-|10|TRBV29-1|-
SVKGANEKLF
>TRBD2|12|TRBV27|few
ASSWGGSKNEQF
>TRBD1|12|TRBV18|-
ASSDLAGGTEAF
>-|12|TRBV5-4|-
ASSRGGVDSPLH
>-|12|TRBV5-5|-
ASSLTGRTDTQY
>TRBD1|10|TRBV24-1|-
ATGTDLQTQY
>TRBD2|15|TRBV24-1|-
ATSDFGGVMEKETQY
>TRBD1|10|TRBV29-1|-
SAGTGGNEQF
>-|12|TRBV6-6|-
ASSYSAGNTEAF
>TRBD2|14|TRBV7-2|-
ASSLGSGGAKNIQY
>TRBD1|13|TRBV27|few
ASSLKAGGGQPQH
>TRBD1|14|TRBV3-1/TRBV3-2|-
ASRPTGTGEGTEAF
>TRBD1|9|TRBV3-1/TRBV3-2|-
ASSNRGEQY
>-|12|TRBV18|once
ASSPGLRPYEQY
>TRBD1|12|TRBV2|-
AAKTGTGEQPQH
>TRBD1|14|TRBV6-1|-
ASSAGAGGGLYEQY
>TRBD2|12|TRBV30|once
AWSVNLAVGSQY
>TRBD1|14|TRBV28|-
ASSFNAWTGNYEQY
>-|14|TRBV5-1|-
ASYEGGPSSGNTIY
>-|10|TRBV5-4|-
ASSGDTGELF
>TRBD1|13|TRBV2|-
ASNWARQGGETQY
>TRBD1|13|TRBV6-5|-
ASSPRDRGTREQF
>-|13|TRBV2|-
ASSDAGALNEKLF
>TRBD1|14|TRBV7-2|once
ASSRTPGTGMNEQF
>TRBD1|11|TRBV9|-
ASSSGTGEGYT
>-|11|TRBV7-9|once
ASSLYANEKLF
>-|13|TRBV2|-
ASRGGGHYNSPLH
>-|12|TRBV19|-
ASSIGQLSQAQH